This TCR beta chain was captured by sequencing in a study of T cells in localized non-small cell lung cancer. Overall study results and limits: Uninvolved adjacent lung had more T cell clonality than any other tissue, topping tumor. The appearance of a median about 60 of the top 100 tumor clones was seen in adjacent lung.

This CDR3 region has 13 residues. CDR1 is MGHRA, CDR2 YSYEKL, per germline. Trimming removed 1 base from V and 6 bases from J, with 6 bases in between. Details on this clone: Its target is unknown.

This table comes from immunoSEQ multiplex PCR, and its TCRdb copy is limited to in-frame clones, with some not included. The sample gives 15,000 or so clones, 80% to 90% of which show up once; approximately 30% is in the top ten. The receptor's source is a male donor aged 60 or older with stage II lung adenocarcinoma. Material: peripheral blood mononuclear cells, obtained before any cancer treatment. The chain recombines TRBV4-1 with TRBJ2-2; D remains ambiguous. CDR3 in amino acids: CASSQAGPGELFF. CDR3 nucleotide sequence: TGCGCCAGCAGCCAAGCCGGGCCCGGGGAGCTGTTTTTT.